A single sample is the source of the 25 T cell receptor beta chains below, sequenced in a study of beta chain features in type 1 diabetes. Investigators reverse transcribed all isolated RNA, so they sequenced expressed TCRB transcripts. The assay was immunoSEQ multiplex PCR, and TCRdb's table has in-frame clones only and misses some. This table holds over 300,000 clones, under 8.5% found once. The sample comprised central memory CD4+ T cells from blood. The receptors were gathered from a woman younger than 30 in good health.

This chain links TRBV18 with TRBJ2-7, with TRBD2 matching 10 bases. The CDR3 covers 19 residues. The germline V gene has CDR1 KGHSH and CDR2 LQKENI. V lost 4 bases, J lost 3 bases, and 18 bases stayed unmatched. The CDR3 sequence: CASSLRTGSSGRGVYEQYF. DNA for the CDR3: TGTGCCAGCTCACTACGGACAGGCTCTAGCGGGAGAGGAGTCTACGAGCAGTACTTC.

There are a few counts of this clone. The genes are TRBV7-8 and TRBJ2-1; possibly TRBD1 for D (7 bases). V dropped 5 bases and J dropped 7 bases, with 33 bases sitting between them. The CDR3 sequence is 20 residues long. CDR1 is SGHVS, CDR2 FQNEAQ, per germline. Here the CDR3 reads CASSHRQRGLASPRGNEQFF. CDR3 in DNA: TGTGCCAGCAGCCACCGGCAACGGGGGCTAGCGTCACCCAGGGGGAATGAGCAGTTCTTC.

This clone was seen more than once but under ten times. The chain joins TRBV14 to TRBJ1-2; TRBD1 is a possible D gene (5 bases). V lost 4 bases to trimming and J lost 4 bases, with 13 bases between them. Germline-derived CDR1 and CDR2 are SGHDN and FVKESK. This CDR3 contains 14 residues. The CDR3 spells CASSRQGQGYGYTF. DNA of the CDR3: TGTGCCAGCAGCCGCCAAGGGCAGGGCTATGGCTACACCTTC. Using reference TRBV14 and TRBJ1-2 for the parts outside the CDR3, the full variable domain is EAGVTQFPSHSVIEKGQTVTLRCDPISGHDNLYWYRRVMGKEIKFLLHFVKESKQDESGMPNNRFLAERTGGTYSTLKVQPAELEDSGVYFCASSRQGQGYGYTFGSGTRLTVV.

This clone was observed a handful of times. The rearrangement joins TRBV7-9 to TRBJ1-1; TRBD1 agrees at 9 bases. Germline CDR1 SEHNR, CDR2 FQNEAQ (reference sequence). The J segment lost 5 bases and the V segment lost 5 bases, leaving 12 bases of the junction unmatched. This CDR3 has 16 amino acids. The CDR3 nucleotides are TGTGCCAGCAGCCCGGGACAGGGTGGTAGGTGGACTGAAGCTTTCTTT. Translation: CASSPGQGGRWTEAFF.

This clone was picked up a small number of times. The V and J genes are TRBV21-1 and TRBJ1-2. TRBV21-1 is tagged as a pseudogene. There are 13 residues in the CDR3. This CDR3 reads CASSLGGMYGYTF. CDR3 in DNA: TGTGCCAGCAGCTTGGGAGGAATGTATGGCTACACCTTC.

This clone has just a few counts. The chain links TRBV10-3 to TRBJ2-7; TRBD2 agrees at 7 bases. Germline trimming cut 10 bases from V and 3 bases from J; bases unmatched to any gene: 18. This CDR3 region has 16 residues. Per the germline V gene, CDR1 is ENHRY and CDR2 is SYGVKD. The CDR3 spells CASTTHPGGRNYEQYF. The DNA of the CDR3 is TGTGCCAGCACGACCCACCCCGGCGGGAGAAACTACGAGCAGTACTTC.

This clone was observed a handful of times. The CDR3 loop reads CASSLRNAYNEQFF. The CDR3 DNA is TGTGCCAGCAGCCTTAGAAATGCCTACAATGAGCAGTTCTTC. V usage is TRBV7-2 and J usage is TRBJ2-1; no clear D. This CDR3 is built from 14 residues. Germline CDR1 and CDR2: SGHTA and FQGNSA. Trimming pared 5 bases from V and 2 bases from J, leaving 10 bases between.

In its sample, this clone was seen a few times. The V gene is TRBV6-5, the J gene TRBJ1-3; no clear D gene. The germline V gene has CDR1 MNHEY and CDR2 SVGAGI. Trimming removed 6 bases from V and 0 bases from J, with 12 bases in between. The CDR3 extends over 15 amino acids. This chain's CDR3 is CASRADFSSGNTIYF. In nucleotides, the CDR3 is TGTGCCAGCAGGGCTGACTTTTCCTCTGGAAACACCATATATTTT.

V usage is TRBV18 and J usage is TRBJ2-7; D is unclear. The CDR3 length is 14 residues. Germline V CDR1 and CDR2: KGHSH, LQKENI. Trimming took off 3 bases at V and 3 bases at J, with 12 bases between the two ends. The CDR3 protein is CASSPAQYNYEQYF. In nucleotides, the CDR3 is TGTGCCAGCTCACCGGCACAGTACAACTACGAGCAGTACTTC.

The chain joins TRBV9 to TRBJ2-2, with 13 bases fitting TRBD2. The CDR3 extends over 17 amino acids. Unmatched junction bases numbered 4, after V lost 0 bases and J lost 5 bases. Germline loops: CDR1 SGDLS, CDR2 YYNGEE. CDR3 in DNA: TGTGCCAGCAGCGTAGTTTCGACTAGCGGGAGGACCGGGGAGCTGTTTTTT. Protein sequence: CASSVVSTSGRTGELFF.

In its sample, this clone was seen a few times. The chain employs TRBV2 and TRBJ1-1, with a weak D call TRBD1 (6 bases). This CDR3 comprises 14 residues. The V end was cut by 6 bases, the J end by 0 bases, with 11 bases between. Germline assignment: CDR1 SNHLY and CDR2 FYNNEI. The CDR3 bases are TGTGCCAGCAGCGAACAGGGCATGAACACTGAAGCTTTCTTT. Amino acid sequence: CASSEQGMNTEAFF.

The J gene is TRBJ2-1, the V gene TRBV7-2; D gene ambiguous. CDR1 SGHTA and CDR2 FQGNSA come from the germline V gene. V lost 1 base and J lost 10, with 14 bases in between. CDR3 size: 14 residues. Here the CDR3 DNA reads TGTGCCAGCAGCTTAGTAAGGTCGGTAGGGGAGCAGTTCTTC. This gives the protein CASSLVRSVGEQFF.

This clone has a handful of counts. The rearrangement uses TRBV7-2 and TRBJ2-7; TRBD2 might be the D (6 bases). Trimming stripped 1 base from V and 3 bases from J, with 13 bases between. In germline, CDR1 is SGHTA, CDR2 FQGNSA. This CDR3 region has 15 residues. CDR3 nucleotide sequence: TGTGCCAGCAGCTTAGTCGGGGACTCGGACTACGAGCAGTACTTC. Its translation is CASSLVGDSDYEQYF.

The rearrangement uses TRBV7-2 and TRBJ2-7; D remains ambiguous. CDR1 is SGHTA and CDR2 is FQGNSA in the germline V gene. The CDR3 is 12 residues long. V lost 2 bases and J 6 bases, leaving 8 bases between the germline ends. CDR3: CASSLLSREQYF. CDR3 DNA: TGTGCCAGCAGCTTATTGAGCCGCGAGCAGTACTTC. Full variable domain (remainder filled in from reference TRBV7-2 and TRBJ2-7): GAGVSQSPSNKVTEKGKDVELRCDPISGHTALYWYRQSLGQGLEFLIYFQGNSAPDKSGLPSDRFSAERTGGSVSTLTIQRTQQEDSAVYLCASSLLSREQYFGPGTRLTVT.

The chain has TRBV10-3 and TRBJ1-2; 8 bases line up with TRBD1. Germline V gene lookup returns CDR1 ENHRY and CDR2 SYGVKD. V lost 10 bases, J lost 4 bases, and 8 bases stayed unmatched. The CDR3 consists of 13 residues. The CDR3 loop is CATTTGAGYGYTF. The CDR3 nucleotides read TGTGCCACGACGACAGGGGCTGGCTATGGCTACACCTTC.

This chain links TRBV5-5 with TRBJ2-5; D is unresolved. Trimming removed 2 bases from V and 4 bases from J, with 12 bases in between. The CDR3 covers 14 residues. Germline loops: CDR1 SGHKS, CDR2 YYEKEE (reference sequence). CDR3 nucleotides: TGTGCCAGCAGCTTCTCCGGCAGTCGAGAGACCCAGTACTTC. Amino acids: CASSFSGSRETQYF.

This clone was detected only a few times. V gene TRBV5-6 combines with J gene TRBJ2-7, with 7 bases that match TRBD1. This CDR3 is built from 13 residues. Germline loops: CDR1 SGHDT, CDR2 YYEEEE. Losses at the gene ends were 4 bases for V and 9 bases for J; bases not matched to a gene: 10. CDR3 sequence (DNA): TGTGCCAGCAGCATTGACAGGGCTGTCGGGCAGTACTTC. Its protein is CASSIDRAVGQYF.

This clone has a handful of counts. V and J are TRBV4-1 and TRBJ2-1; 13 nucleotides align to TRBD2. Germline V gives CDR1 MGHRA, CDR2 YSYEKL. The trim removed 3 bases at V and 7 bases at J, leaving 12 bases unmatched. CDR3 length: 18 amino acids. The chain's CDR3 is CASSHGLAGVVGYNEQFF. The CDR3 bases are TGCGCCAGCAGCCATGGACTAGCGGGAGTGGTTGGGTATAATGAGCAGTTCTTC.

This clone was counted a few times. The CDR3 reads CATSRKGQAQGQETQYF. In DNA, the CDR3 is TGTGCCACCAGCAGAAAGGGACAGGCGCAAGGCCAAGAGACCCAGTACTTC. The rearrangement links TRBV15 to TRBJ2-5, with 8 bases lining up with TRBD1. The CDR3 has 17 residues. Germline V lookup: CDR1 LNHNV, CDR2 YYDKDF (reference sequence). J lost 1 base, V lost 2 bases, and 9 bases had no gene match.

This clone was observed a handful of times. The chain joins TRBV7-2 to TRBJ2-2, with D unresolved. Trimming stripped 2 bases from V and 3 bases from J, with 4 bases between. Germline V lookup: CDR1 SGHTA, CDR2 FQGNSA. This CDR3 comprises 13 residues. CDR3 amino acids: CASSLLYTGELFF. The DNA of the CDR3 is TGTGCCAGCAGCTTATTATACACCGGGGAGCTGTTTTTT.

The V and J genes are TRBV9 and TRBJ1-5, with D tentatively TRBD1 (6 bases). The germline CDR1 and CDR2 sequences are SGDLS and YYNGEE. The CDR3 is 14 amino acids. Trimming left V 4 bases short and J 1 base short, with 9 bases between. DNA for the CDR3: TGTGCCAGCAGCCCAGGGGTGAGCAATCAGCCCCAGCATTTT. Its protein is CASSPGVSNQPQHF.

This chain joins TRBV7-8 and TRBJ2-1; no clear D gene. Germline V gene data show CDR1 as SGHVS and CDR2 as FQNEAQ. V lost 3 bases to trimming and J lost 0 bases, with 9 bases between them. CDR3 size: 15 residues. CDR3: CASSFEWSSYNEQFF. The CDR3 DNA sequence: TGTGCCAGCAGCTTCGAGTGGAGCTCCTACAATGAGCAGTTCTTC.

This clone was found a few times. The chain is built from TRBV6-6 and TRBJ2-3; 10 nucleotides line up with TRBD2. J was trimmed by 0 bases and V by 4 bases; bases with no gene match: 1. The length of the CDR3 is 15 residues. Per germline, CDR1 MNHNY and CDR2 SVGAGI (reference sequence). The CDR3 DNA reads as TGTGCCAGCAGTTCTAGCGGGAGAAGCACAGATACGCAGTATTTT. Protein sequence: CASSSSGRSTDTQYF.

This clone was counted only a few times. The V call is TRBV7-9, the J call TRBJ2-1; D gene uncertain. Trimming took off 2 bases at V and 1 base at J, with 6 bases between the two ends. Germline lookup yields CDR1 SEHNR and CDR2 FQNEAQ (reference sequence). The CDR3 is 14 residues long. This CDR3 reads CASSLHTSYNEQFF. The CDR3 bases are TGTGCCAGCAGCTTACACACATCCTACAATGAGCAGTTCTTC.

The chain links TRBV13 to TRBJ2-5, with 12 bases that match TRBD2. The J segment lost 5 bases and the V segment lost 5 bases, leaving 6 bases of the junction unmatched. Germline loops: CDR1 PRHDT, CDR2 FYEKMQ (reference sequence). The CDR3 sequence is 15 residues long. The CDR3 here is CASSRSGLAGETQYF. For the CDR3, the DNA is TGTGCCAGCAGCCGATCCGGACTAGCGGGGGAGACCCAGTACTTC.